The following is a TCR beta chain sequence with its context. The antigen is unknown. This specimen belongs to a study of T cells after posttransplantation cyclophosphamide. The CDR3 sequence is 15 residues long. Trimming at V came to 4 bases and at J to 4 bases, leaving 7 bases not matched to a gene. The germline CDR1 and CDR2 sequences are SGHDT and YYEEEE. Regarding the study as a whole: Recipient CMV seropositivity and CMV reactivation strongly tracked TRB clonality. Tissue-infiltrating T cells from skin or gut overlapped little with blood T cells. Later post-transplant blood repertoires were often dominated by donor CD8+ memory clones.

Cyclophosphamide on days +3 and +4 followed busulfan-fludarabine conditioning and a marrow graft. Generated by immunoSEQ multiplex PCR, the TCRdb table keeps only in-frame clones and is missing some. Here the sample spans roughly 4,200 clones, 83% being singletons. The input for sequencing was CD4+ T cells sorted from blood, taken approximately 38 weeks after a stem cell transplant with posttransplant cyclophosphamide. The chain is built from TRBV5-6 and TRBJ2-5; 10 bases are shared with TRBD1. The sequence was obtained from a young adult male patient who received an allogeneic stem cell transplant from a related donor, was CMV-positive, and had no GVHD. Certain T cells may be donor cells from the graft. CDR3 DNA: TGTGCCAGCAGCGGAAGACAGGGGGCTGGAGAGACCCAGTACTTC. Its protein is CASSGRQGAGETQYF.